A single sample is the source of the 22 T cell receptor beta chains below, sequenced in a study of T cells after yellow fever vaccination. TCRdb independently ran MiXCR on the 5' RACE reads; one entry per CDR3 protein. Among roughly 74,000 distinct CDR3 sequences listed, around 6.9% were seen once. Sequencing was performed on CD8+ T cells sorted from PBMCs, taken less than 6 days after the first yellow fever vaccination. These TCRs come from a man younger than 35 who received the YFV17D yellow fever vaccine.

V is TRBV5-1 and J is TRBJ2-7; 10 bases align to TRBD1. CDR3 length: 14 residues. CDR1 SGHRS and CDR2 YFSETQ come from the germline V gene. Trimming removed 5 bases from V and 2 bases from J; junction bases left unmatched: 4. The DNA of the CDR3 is TGCGCCAGCAGGGCCGGGACAGGGGCCTACGAGCAGTACGTC. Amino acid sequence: CASRAGTGAYEQYV.

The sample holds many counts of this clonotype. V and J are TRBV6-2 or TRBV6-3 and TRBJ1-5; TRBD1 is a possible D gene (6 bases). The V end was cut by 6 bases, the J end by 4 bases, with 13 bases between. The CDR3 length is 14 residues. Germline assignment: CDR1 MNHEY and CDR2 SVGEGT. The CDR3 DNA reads TGTGCCAGCAGCTCGACAGGTGGGAATCAGCCCCAGCATTTT. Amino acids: CASSSTGGNQPQHF.

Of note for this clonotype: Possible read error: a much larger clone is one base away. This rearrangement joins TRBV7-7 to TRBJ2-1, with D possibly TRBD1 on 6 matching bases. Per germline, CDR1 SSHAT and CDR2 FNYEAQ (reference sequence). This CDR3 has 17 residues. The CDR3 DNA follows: TGTGCTAGCAGCTTAAGGTTAGGTGCAGGGGAAATGGGTGAGCAGTTCTTC. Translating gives CASSLRLGAGEMGEQFF.

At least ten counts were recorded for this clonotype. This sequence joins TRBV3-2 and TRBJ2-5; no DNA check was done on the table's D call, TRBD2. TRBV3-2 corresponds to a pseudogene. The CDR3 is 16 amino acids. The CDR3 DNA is TGTGCCAGCAGCCCGGGACTAGCCGGCAAGCAAGAGACCCAGTACTTC. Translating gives CASSPGLAGKQETQYF.

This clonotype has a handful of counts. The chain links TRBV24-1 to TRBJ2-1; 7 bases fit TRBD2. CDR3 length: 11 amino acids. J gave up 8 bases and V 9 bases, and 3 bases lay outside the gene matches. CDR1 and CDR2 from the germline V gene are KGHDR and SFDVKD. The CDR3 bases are TGTGCCACCGGGCTAGCGGATGAGCAGTTCTTC. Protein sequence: CATGLADEQFF.

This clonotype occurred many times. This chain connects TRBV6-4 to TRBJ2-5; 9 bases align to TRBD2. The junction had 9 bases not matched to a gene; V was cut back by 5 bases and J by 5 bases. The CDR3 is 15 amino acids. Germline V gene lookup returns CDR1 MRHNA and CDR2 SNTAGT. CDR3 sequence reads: CASSLIAGAGETQYF. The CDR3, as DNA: TGTGCCAGCAGTCTTATAGCGGGGGCCGGGGAGACCCAGTACTTC.

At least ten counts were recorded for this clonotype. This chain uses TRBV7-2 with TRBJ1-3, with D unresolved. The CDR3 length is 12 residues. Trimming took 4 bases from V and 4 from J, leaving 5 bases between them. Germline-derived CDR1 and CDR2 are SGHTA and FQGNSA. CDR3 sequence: CASSSEGNTIYF. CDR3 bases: TGTGCCAGCAGCTCGGAAGGAAACACCATATATTTT.

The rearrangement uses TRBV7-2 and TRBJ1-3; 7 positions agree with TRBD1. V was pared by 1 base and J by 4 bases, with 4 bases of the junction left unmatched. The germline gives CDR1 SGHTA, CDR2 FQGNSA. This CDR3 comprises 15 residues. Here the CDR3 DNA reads TGTGCCAGCAGCTTAGGACAGGGCCGGGGAAACACCATATATTTT. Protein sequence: CASSLGQGRGNTIYF.

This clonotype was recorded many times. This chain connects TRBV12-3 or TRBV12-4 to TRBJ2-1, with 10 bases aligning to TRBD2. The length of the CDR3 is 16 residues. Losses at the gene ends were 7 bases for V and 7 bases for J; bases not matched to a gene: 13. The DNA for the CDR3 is TGTGCCAGCATCGCGTTTAGCGGGGGGCCGGGGAATGAGCAGTTCTTC. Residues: CASIAFSGGPGNEQFF.

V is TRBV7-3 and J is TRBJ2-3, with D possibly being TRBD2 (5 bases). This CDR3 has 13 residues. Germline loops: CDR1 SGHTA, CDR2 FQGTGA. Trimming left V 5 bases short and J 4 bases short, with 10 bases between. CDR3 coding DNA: TGTGCCAGCAGCGTCACAGCGGCAGATACGCAGTATTTT. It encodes CASSVTAADTQYF.

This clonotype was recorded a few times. The CDR3 sequence: CASSPLAGGPSDTQYF. The DNA for the CDR3 is TGCGCCAGCAGTCCACTAGCGGGGGGGCCGTCAGATACGCAGTATTTT. The rearrangement joins TRBV4-1 to TRBJ2-3, with 13 bases lining up with TRBD2. Germline assignment: CDR1 MGHRA and CDR2 YSYEKL. The CDR3 sequence is 16 residues long. Trimming took 6 bases from V and 4 from J; bases not matched to a gene: 7.

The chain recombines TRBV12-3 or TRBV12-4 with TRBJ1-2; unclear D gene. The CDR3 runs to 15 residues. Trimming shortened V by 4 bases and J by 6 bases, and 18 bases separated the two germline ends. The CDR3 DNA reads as TGTGCCAGCAGTTACGCCGCTGGAGGTGACGATGGCTACACCTTC. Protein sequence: CASSYAAGGDDGYTF.

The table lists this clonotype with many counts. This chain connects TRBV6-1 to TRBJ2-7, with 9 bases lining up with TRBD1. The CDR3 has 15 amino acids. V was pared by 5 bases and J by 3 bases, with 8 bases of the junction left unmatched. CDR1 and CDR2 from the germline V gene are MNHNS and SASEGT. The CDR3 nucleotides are TGTGCCAGCAGTCCGGGACAGGGAATCTACTACGAGCAGTACGTC. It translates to CASSPGQGIYYEQYV.

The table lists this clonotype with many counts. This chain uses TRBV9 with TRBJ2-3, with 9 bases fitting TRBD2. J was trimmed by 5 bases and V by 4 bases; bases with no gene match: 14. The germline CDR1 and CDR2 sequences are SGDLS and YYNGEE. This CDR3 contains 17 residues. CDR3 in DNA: TGTGCCAGCAGCTCCCCCCGGAGCGGGGGGCGAGGAGATACGCAGTATTTT. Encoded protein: CASSSPRSGGRGDTQYF.

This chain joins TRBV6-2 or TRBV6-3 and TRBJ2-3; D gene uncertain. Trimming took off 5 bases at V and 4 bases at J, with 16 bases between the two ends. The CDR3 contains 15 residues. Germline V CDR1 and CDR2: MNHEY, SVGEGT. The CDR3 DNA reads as TGTGCCAGCAGTCGAAGGAGAGCGTCCCCAGATACGCAGTATTTT. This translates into CASSRRRASPDTQYF.

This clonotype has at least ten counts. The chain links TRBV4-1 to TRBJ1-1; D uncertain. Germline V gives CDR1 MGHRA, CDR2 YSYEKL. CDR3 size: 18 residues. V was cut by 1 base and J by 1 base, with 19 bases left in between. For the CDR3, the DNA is TGCGCCAGCAGCCAAGCAGACATCGCGGGCTTTGGGAACACTGAAGCTTTCTTT. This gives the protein CASSQADIAGFGNTEAFF.

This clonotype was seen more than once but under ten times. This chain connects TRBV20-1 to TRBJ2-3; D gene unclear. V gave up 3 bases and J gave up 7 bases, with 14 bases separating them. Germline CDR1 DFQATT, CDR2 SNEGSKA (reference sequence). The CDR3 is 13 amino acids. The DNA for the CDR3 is TGCAGTGCTAGGGGGTATACTACTAATACGCAGTATTTT. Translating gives CSARGYTTNTQYF.

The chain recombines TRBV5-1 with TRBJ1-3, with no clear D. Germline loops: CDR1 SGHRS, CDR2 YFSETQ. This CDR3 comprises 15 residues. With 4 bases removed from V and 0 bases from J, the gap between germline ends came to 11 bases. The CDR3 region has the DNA TGCGCCAGCAGCCCACGCCGGAGCTCTGGAAACACCATATATTTT. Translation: CASSPRRSSGNTIYF.

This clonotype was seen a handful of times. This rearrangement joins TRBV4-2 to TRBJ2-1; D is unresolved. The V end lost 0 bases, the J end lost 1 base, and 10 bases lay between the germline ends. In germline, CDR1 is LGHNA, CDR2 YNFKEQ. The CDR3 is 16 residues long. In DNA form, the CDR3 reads TGTGCCAGCAGCCAAGAGTTGCCTAGTTCCTACAATGAGCAGTTCTTC. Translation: CASSQELPSSYNEQFF.

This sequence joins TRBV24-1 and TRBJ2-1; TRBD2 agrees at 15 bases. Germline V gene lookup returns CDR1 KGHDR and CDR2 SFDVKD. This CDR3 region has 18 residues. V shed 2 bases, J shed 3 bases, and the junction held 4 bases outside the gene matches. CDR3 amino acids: CATSDSTGLAGGYNEQFF. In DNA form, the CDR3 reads TGTGCCACCAGTGATTCTACGGGACTAGCGGGGGGCTACAATGAGCAGTTCTTC.

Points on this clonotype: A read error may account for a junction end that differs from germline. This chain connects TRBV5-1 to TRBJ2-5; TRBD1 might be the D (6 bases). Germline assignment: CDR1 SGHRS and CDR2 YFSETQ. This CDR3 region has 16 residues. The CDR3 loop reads CASSLPERGLWGTQHF. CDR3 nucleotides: TGCGCCAGCAGCTTGCCGGAAAGGGGGTTATGGGGGACCCAGCACTTC.

The CDR3: CASSYAASSPYGYTF. In nucleotides, the CDR3 is TGTGCCAGCAGTTACGCGGCATCCTCCCCGTATGGCTACACCTTC. The chain carries TRBV6-5 and TRBJ1-2, with D unresolved. Trimming removed 2 bases from V and 5 bases from J, with 15 bases in between. The germline V gene encodes CDR1 MNHEY and CDR2 SVGAGI. This CDR3 comprises 15 residues.